These 23 T cell receptor beta chains were all obtained from the same sample, sequenced in a study of blood T cell repertoires in COVID-19. Assay: immunoSEQ multiplex PCR; the TCRdb copy retains only in-frame clones and omits some. The sample contains tens of thousands of clones, around 83% of which appear only once. Sequenced: peripheral blood. The source is a woman over 75 with acute or convalescent COVID-19.

The rearrangement joins TRBV6-1 to TRBJ1-3, with 9 bases that match TRBD1. This CDR3 region has 16 residues. Germline CDR1 is MNHNS and CDR2 is SASEGT. J lost 4 bases, V lost 0 bases, and 4 bases had no gene match. In DNA form, the CDR3 reads TGTGCCAGCAGTGAAGCGGACAGGGGAGCCGGAAACACCATATATTTT. Encoded protein: CASSEADRGAGNTIYF.

The chain recombines TRBV7-3 with TRBJ1-1, with a possible D match to TRBD1 (5 bases). Trimming left V 1 base short and J 1 base short, with 10 bases between. CDR3 length equals 15 residues. From germline, CDR1 is SGHTA and CDR2 FQGTGA. Here the CDR3 DNA reads TGTGCCAGCAGCTTAATGGGGGGGAAGAACACTGAAGCTTTCTTT. It specifies CASSLMGGKNTEAFF.

V and J are TRBV24-1 and TRBJ2-1, with 10 bases identical to TRBD2. The V segment lost 4 bases and the J segment 8 bases; nucleotides outside the gene matches: 7. The CDR3 runs to 15 residues. Germline CDR1 KGHDR, CDR2 SFDVKD. The CDR3 region is CATSDPSGGAHEQFF. The CDR3 DNA sequence: TGTGCCACCAGTGACCCGAGCGGGGGGGCCCATGAGCAGTTCTTC.

The CDR3, as DNA: TGTGCCAGCAGCCAAGACTGGGGAGTGGGAACTGAAGCTTTCTTT. Residues: CASSQDWGVGTEAFF. The chain recombines TRBV3-1 (or the pseudogene TRBV3-2) with TRBJ1-1; D gene unclear. The CDR3 is 15 amino acids. Between the trimmed V and J ends, which lost 0 bases and 5 bases, there was a span of 13 bases. Germline V gene lookup returns CDR1 LGHDT and CDR2 YNNKEL (reference sequence).

The chain recombines TRBV2 with TRBJ1-1, with 9 bases fitting TRBD1. CDR1 is SNHLY, CDR2 FYNNEI, per germline. The CDR3 has 14 residues. V gave up 8 bases and J gave up 2 bases; unmatched junction bases: 6. The CDR3: CASQLDRGNTEAFF. The CDR3 DNA sequence: TGTGCCAGCCAACTGGACAGGGGCAACACTGAAGCTTTCTTT. The full variable domain, in which reference TRBV2 and TRBJ1-1 provide the parts outside the CDR3, is EPEVTQTPSHQVTQMGQEVILRCVPISNHLYFYWYRQILGQKVEFLVSFYNNEISEKSEIFDDQFSVERPDGSNFTLKIRSTKLEDSAMYFCASQLDRGNTEAFFGQGTRLTVV.

The genes are TRBV2 and TRBJ1-3, with a weak D call TRBD1 (6 bases). The CDR3 spans 14 residues. Germline lookup yields CDR1 SNHLY and CDR2 FYNNEI. Trimming pared 5 bases from V and 2 bases from J, leaving 10 bases between. The DNA of the CDR3 is TGTGCCAGCAGTAACAGGGTTGCTGGAAACACCATATATTTT. It codes for CASSNRVAGNTIYF.

This chain links TRBV27 with TRBJ1-6, with unresolved D. Trimming stripped 4 bases from V and 0 bases from J, with 16 bases between. In germline, CDR1 is MNHEY, CDR2 SMNVEV (reference sequence). CDR3 length: 18 residues. The CDR3 region is CASSSPQLRSSYNSPLHF. DNA of the CDR3: TGTGCCAGCAGTTCCCCCCAACTTAGGAGCTCCTATAATTCACCCCTCCACTTT.

The chain carries TRBV7-3 and TRBJ2-3; D gene uncertain. CDR1 and CDR2 (germline): SGHTA, FQGTGA. With 1 base removed from V and 4 bases from J, the gap between germline ends came to 12 bases. CDR3 length: 15 residues. Here the CDR3 DNA reads TGTGCCAGCAGCTTAAGAGGCAATCCCCCAGATACGCAGTATTTT. Protein: CASSLRGNPPDTQYF.

V gene TRBV5-4 combines with J gene TRBJ1-1; D is uncertain. The CDR3 is 17 residues long. Germline lookup yields CDR1 SGHNT and CDR2 YYREEE (reference sequence). V lost 1 base and J 0 bases, leaving 16 bases between the germline ends. CDR3 sequence reads: CASSLPLLAGMNTEAFF. The CDR3 DNA reads TGTGCCAGCAGCTTGCCCCTCTTGGCGGGCATGAACACTGAAGCTTTCTTT.

This chain links TRBV29-1 with TRBJ2-5, with 8 bases matching TRBD2. V shed 7 bases and J 7 bases; nucleotides not matched to a gene: 11. Germline CDR1 reads SQVTM; CDR2 reads ANQGSEA. The CDR3 runs 13 residues. CDR3 protein: CSAHRGGDGTQYF. CDR3 sequence (DNA): TGCAGCGCCCACCGGGGGGGGGACGGGACCCAGTACTTC.

The chain has TRBV5-1 and TRBJ2-7, with 9 nucleotides matching TRBD1. The CDR3 runs to 14 residues. Germline V lookup: CDR1 SGHRS, CDR2 YFSETQ. J gave up 1 base and V 3 bases, and 2 bases lay outside the gene matches. The CDR3 DNA reads TGCGCCAGCAGCTGGGGGACAGGGTCCTACGAGCAGTACTTC. Translated, it gives CASSWGTGSYEQYF.

V gene TRBV19 combines with J gene TRBJ1-3; D ambiguous. The CDR3 has 14 residues. Trimming removed 5 bases at V and 4 bases at J, with 12 bases between. CDR1 LNHDA and CDR2 SQIVND come from the germline V gene (reference sequence). The CDR3: CASSRPFLGNTIYF. The CDR3 region has the DNA TGTGCCAGTAGTCGTCCGTTTCTGGGAAACACCATATATTTT.

The chain combines TRBV18 with TRBJ2-5; 8 nucleotides line up with TRBD1. With 0 bases clipped from V and 4 bases from J, the junction kept 1 base outside the gene matches. Looked up from germline, CDR1 is KGHSH and CDR2 is LQKENI. CDR3 length equals 14 residues. The CDR3 here is CASSPPRGLETQYF. In DNA form, the CDR3 reads TGTGCCAGCTCACCACCCAGGGGGCTAGAGACCCAGTACTTC.

The chain joins TRBV30 to TRBJ2-7; D unresolved. V was shortened by 3 bases and J by 1 base, with 10 bases between the two germline ends. The CDR3 spans 13 residues. CDR1 is GTSNPN and CDR2 is SVGIG in the germline V gene (reference sequence). Here the CDR3 DNA reads TGTGCCTGGAGACACGGCGGTTCCTACGAGCAGTACTTC. It encodes CAWRHGGSYEQYF.

This clone has a single count. The rearrangement links TRBV6-5 to TRBJ2-1; D gene unclear. The CDR3 consists of 13 residues. The V end was cut by 1 base, the J end by 6 bases, with 7 bases between. Germline V lookup: CDR1 MNHEY, CDR2 SVGAGI. CDR3 sequence reads: CASSYLISNEQFF. The CDR3 nucleotides are TGTGCCAGCAGTTACTTAATTTCCAATGAGCAGTTCTTC.

As concerns this clone: A read error may account for a junction end that differs from germline. The J gene is TRBJ2-7, the V gene TRBV5-4; 7 nucleotides agree with TRBD1. CDR1 and CDR2 from the germline V gene are SGHNT and YYREEE (reference sequence). The CDR3 has 15 amino acids. This chain's CDR3 is CASTLMDRTLREQYF. The CDR3 nucleotides are TGTGCCAGCACCTTGATGGACAGGACCCTACGGGAGCAGTACTTC.

The genes are TRBV6-2 or TRBV6-3 and TRBJ1-2, with 10 bases matching TRBD1. The CDR3 loop spans 16 amino acids. With 4 bases clipped from V and 4 bases from J, the junction kept 9 bases outside the gene matches. Per germline, CDR1 MNHEY and CDR2 SVGEGT. The CDR3 DNA reads as TGTGCCAGCAGTTCCCGGGGGACAGGGGAAGGCTATGGCTACACCTTC. It codes for CASSSRGTGEGYGYTF.

The genes are TRBV18 and TRBJ1-1, with TRBD1 as a possible D gene (6 bases). V was clipped by 4 bases and J by 1 base, with 10 bases between them. Germline CDR1 is KGHSH and CDR2 is LQKENI. This CDR3 is 14 amino acids long. CDR3 region: CASSQRTENTEAFF. The CDR3 region has the DNA TGTGCCAGCTCACAGAGGACAGAGAACACTGAAGCTTTCTTT. Full variable domain (outside the CDR3, taken from reference TRBV18 and TRBJ1-1): NAGVMQNPRHLVRRRGQEARLRCSPMKGHSHVYWYRQLPEEGLKFMVYLQKENIIDESGMPKERFSAEFPKEGPSILRIQQVVRGDSAAYFCASSQRTENTEAFFGQGTRLTVV.

There are a few counts of this clone. The V gene is TRBV3-1 (or the pseudogene TRBV3-2), the J gene TRBJ2-2; TRBD2 aligns across 7 bases. The V gene's germline CDR1 is LGHDT and CDR2 YNNKEL (reference sequence). V lost 4 bases to trimming and J lost 6 bases; unmatched junction nucleotides: 5. The CDR3 sequence is 14 residues long. The CDR3 nucleotides are TGTGCCAGCAGCCCTGGGGGGGTGGCCGGGGAGCTGTTTTTT. Translated, it gives CASSPGGVAGELFF.

The chain uses TRBV11-3 and TRBJ2-2, with a possible D match to TRBD1 (5 bases). The germline V gene encodes CDR1 SGHNT and CDR2 YENEEA. V was clipped by 1 base and J by 6 bases, with 18 bases between them. CDR3 length: 17 amino acids. CDR3 nucleotides: TGTGCCAGCAGCTTAGGGGGTGGCAGGGCGTCCGCCGGGGAGCTGTTTTTT. Residues: CASSLGGGRASAGELFF.

This sequence joins TRBV18 and TRBJ2-5, with a tentative D call TRBD2 (6 bases). This CDR3 has 14 residues. The germline CDR1 and CDR2 sequences are KGHSH and LQKENI. Trimming cost V 6 bases and J 2 bases, with 13 bases left between them. The CDR3 region has the DNA TGTGCCAGCTCGCCAAACGGGGGTCAAGAGACCCAGTACTTC. Protein: CASSPNGGQETQYF.

The rearrangement joins TRBV5-1 to TRBJ2-3; 8 nucleotides align to TRBD2. Germline CDR1 SGHRS, CDR2 YFSETQ. With V trimmed by 0 bases and J by 1 base, 1 base remained unmatched. CDR3 length equals 15 residues. CDR3 coding DNA: TGCGCCAGCAGCTTGGCGGGAGGGGGCACAGATACGCAGTATTTT. It yields the protein CASSLAGGGTDTQYF.

This sequence joins TRBV6-6 and TRBJ2-7, with D perhaps TRBD1 (6 bases). CDR1 is MNHNY, CDR2 SVGAGI, per germline (reference sequence). The CDR3 consists of 13 residues. The V end lost 7 bases, the J end lost 1 base, and 11 bases lay between the germline ends. The CDR3 is CASTTGNSYEQYF. CDR3 nucleotides: TGTGCCAGCACTACAGGGAATTCCTACGAGCAGTACTTC.